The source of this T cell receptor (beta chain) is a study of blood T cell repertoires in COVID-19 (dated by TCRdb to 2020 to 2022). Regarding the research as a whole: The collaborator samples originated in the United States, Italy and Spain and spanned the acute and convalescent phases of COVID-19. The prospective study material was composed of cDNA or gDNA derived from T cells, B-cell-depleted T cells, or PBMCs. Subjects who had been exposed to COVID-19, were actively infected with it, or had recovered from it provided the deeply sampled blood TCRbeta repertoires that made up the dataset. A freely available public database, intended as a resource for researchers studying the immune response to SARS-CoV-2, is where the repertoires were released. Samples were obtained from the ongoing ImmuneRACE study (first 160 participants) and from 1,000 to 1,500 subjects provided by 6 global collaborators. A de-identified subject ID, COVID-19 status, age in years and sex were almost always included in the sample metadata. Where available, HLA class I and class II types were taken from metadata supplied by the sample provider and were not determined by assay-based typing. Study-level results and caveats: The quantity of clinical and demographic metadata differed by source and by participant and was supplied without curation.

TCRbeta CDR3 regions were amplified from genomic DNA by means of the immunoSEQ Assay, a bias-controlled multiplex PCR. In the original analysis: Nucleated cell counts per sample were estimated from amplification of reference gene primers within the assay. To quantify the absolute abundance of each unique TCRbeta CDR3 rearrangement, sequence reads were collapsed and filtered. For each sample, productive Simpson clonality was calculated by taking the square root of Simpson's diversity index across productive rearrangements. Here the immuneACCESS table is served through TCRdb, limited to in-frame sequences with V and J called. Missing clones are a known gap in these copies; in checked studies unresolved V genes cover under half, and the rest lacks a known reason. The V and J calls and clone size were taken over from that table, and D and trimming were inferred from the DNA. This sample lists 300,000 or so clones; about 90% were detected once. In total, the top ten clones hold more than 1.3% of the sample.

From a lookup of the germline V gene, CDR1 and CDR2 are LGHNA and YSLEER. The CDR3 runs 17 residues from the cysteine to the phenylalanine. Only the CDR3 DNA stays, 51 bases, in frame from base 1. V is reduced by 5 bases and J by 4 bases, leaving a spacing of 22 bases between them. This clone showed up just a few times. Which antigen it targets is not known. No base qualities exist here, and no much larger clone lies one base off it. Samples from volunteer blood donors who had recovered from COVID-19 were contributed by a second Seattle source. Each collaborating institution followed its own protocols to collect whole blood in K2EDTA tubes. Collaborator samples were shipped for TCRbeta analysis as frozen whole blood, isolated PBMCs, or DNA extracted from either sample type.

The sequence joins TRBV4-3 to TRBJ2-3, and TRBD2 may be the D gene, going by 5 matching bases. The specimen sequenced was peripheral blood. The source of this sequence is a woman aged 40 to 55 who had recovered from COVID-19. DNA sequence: TGCGCCAGCAGCGACTACCTCCAGACTAAAGAGGCAGATACGCAGTATTTT. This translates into CASSDYLQTKEADTQYF.